The following is a T cell receptor (beta chain) sequence with its context. Its antigen remains unknown. This specimen belongs to a study of CD4+ T cells in melanoma. Study findings and constraints: Diverse differentiation states were reported for melanoma neoantigen-specific CD4+ T cells. A reported correlation linked neoantigen-specific CD4+ T cells to CD8+, macrophage and B cell function.

Per germline, CDR1 SGHRS and CDR2 YFSETQ. Between the trimmed V and J ends, which lost 1 base and 7 bases, there was a span of 6 bases. The CDR3 totals 12 residues. Sequenced by immunoSEQ multiplex PCR; TCRdb stores in-frame clones only, minus some. The table shows fewer than 5,000 clones, with about three fifths occurring only once. This sequence originates from a human donor with melanoma. The sample comprised cells from a culture (not recorded whether cultured in vitro). The chain joins TRBV5-1 to TRBJ2-1, with TRBD1 as a possible D gene (6 bases). This CDR3 is CASSLTGNEQFF. As DNA, the CDR3 is TGCGCCAGCAGCTTGACAGGGAATGAGCAGTTCTTC.